The subject of this entry is one T cell receptor beta chain. Antigen unknown. The entry originates in a study of blood T cells in healthy people across ages. The wider study: In model experiments, template switching was able to capture about one barcoded beta molecule for every two T cells that were present. Study findings and constraints: Diversity figures based on one million T cells were deemed too low. Leaving the PBMCs unsorted stopped any conclusive comparison of naive versus antigen-experienced cells.

This CDR3 has 13 amino acids. V gave up 5 bases and J gave up 6 bases, with 14 bases separating them. Germline CDR1 MDHEN, CDR2 SYDVKM. A second about 6 to 12 cycle PCR used barcoded and J-beta primers. TCRdb itself ran the 5' RACE reads through MiXCR, one entry per CDR3 protein. The data show 750,000 to 950,000 distinct CDR3 sequences, with roughly 53% seen just once and about two fifths held by the top ten. The chain combines TRBV28 with TRBJ2-7; unclear D gene. The sample taken for sequencing was blood. The source of this sequence is a man older than 75 in good health. DNA of the CDR3: TGTGCCAGCAGTCTCCCGGTTCCGAGCGAGCAGTACTTC. Its protein product is CASSLPVPSEQYF.